Reported below is one T cell receptor (beta chain). The sample belongs to a study of shared clonotypes between healthy human individuals. Looking at the study overall: Contributing individuals were a couple of females and a few males aged 18 to 49.

The data were produced by immunoSEQ multiplex PCR, yet TCRdb's version contains in-frame clones alone and is incomplete. Of some 2.1 million clones in the sample, over 85% were seen once. There were no recent acute infections or vaccinations among the donors, who were healthy HIV-negative adults. The germline CDR1 and CDR2 sequences are MDHEN and SYDVKM. J was trimmed by 10 bases and V by 8 bases; bases with no gene match: 7. This CDR3 comprises 12 residues. The chain couples TRBV28 to TRBJ2-3; 9 bases are a match to TRBD2. The TCR comes from a man younger than 35 in good health. The sample consisted of naive CD4+ T cells sorted from blood. The subset is: CD45RA+ positively selected. CDR3 DNA sequence: TGTGCCAGCGGAGTCTTAGCGGGGGCGCAGTATTTT. Encoded protein: CASGVLAGAQYF.